This T cell receptor beta chain appears in the sequencing data of a study of blood T cell repertoires in COVID-19. Study-level information: There were acute and convalescent COVID-19 samples, and they came from the United States, Italy and Spain.

Using immunoSEQ multiplex PCR, the repertoire was profiled, and TCRdb retains in-frame clones only, with some absent. The sample consists of 23,000 or so clones, approximately 90% of them appearing once. Germline values: CDR1 SNHLY, CDR2 FYNNEI. The V end lost 3 bases, the J end lost 7 bases, and 10 bases lay between the germline ends. This CDR3 region has 13 residues. The sequenced sample was peripheral blood. This sequence joins TRBV2 and TRBJ1-5, with D perhaps matching TRBD1 (6 bases). The TCR sequence derives from a man aged 65 to 79 with active COVID-19. The CDR3 sequence: CASSDRGRQPQHF. CDR3 sequence (DNA): TGTGCCAGCAGTGACAGGGGACGGCAGCCCCAGCATTTT.